The following is a TCR beta chain sequence with its context. There are 16 residues in the CDR3. V was pared by 2 bases and J by 6 bases, with 6 bases of the junction left unmatched. Germline V gives CDR1 SNHLY, CDR2 FYNNEI. Original processing notes: Amplified reference gene primers provided the basis for estimating nucleated cell counts. Repertoires were generated with immunoSEQ multiplex PCR, while TCRdb's copy carries only in-frame clones and drops some. V, J and clone size are taken as reported in that table, and D and trimming were inferred from the DNA itself. The table has 200,000 to 250,000 clones, approximately 78% seen once. This sample is drawn from a study of blood T cell repertoires in COVID-19. Study-wide context: Collection of acute and convalescent COVID-19 samples took place in the United States, Italy and Spain. T cells, B-cell-depleted T cells, or PBMCs supplied cDNA or gDNA.

Seattle cases were enrolled at active infection and followed longitudinally. Material for sequencing was peripheral blood. The chain recombines TRBV2 with TRBJ1-5, with 11 positions matching TRBD1. This receptor was obtained from a woman of 80 years or more with COVID-19, enrolled during active disease. CDR3 bases: TGTGCCAGCAGTGAACGCGGACAGGGGGCACGTCAGCCCCAGCATTTT. Translation: CASSERGQGARQPQHF.